Listed below are T cell receptor beta chains from one sample, sequenced in a study of human T cells and chemical hapten exposure. TCRdb analysed the RACE reads with MiXCR anew, one entry per CDR3 protein. The data contain some 330,000 distinct CDR3 sequences, about 5% of them singletons. Sample: whole blood, taken in connection with sensitization to the hapten diphenylcyclopropenone (DPC). These TCRs come from a young woman with alopecia areata. Some clones in this sample may be carry-over from other donors' samples. CDR3s include the opening cysteine and the closing phenylalanine or tryptophan. A D gene is named only where the DNA matches it firmly.

>TRBV10-3|TRBD2
CAISEGGGSSYEQYF
>TRBV7-2|TRBD1
CASSLSVLGTGGEGAFF
>TRBV6-1|.
CASSEGGSNIQYF
>TRBV6-2/TRBV6-3|TRBD1
CASKTGVNTDTQYF
>TRBV2|.
CASSEGGPTGDTQYF
>TRBV20-1|.
CSAHVNTGELFF
>TRBV6-5|.
CATRSASGANVLTF
>TRBV7-2|TRBD1
CASSPKNRGSYGYTF
>TRBV6-4|.
CASKLNLNRNTEAFF
>TRBV9|.
CASSVAQSFRDEQFF
>TRBV9|.
CASSVGGTGSPLHF
>TRBV6-5|TRBD2
CASSPRLAGGRLLQFF
>TRBV10-3|TRBD2
CAISGASGVGTQYF
>TRBV20-1|.
CSTRRRSSYEQYF
>TRBV6-1|.
CASSDSGTGGYTF
>TRBV20-1|.
CSARPGQPNQPQHF
>TRBV27|.
CASSLSRPPGGEKLFF
>TRBV14|.
CASSLLAMNTEAFF
>TRBV9|.
CASSVGGAADTQYF
>TRBV6-6|TRBD1
CASIEGQAYSYEQYF
>TRBV6-6|.
CASSYSGTQTGELFF
>TRBV6-6|TRBD2
CASSYSSGGGYEQYF
>TRBV12-3/TRBV12-4|TRBD1
CASSATGGGTNSPLHF
>TRBV20-1|.
CSARDLRDGNSPLHF
>TRBV7-2|.
CASSFQGGRNIQYF
>TRBV29-1|.
CSVEGGSANTEAFF
>TRBV7-9|.
CASSAQLGRLSNTIYF
>TRBV18|.
CASSPNDSTDTQYF
>TRBV6-5|.
CASSFRLGNYGYTF
>TRBV20-1|.
CSARGGGPPYGQQYF
>TRBV7-8|.
CASSSSALSGSTDTQYF
>TRBV7-2|.
CASSLAPGWGNQPQHF